Sequencing of this TCR beta chain was carried out in a study of shared clonotypes between healthy human individuals. Adult Caucasians living in Nashville, Tennessee made up all of the donors. Deep was the level used in running the assay. Measured with immunoSEQ multiplex PCR; TCRdb has only the in-frame clones, and not every one. The sample lists some 550,000 clones; roughly 97% were seen once. V lost 6 bases and J lost 0, with 18 bases in between. Germline lookup yields CDR1 SNHLY and CDR2 FYNNEI. This CDR3 region has 17 residues. This chain links TRBV2 with TRBJ1-5; no reliable D call. Source material: naive CD4+ T cells sorted from blood. As to subset: CD45RA+ positively selected. The clonotype comes from a woman between 25 and 40 years old in good health. The CDR3 sequence: CASSQNRGGYSNQPQHF. CDR3 bases: TGTGCCAGCAGCCAAAATCGGGGAGGTTATAGCAATCAGCCCCAGCATTTT.